Listed here is a single TCR beta chain. The sample belongs to a study of blood T cell repertoires in COVID-19. Study summary: Researchers got acute and convalescent COVID-19 samples from the United States, Italy and Spain.

Trimming cost V 7 bases and J 6 bases, with 21 bases left between them. Germline-derived CDR1 and CDR2 are MNHEY and SVGAGI. The length of the CDR3 is 15 residues. TCRdb's copy holds only in-frame clones and misses some; the assay was immunoSEQ multiplex PCR. Here the sample spans over 400,000 clones, 80% to 90% being singletons. The rearrangement uses TRBV6-5 and TRBJ1-2, with D tentatively TRBD1 (6 bases). The sequencing input was peripheral blood. The receptor comes from a woman in her 30s with active or convalescent COVID-19. The CDR3 region has the DNA TGTGCCAGCACTCCCGCGAAAGGGGGAGAAGATGGCTACACCTTC. Amino acids: CASTPAKGGEDGYTF.